This T cell receptor (beta chain) came from a study of blood T cell repertoires in COVID-19 (dated by TCRdb to 2020 to 2022). Notes on the research overall: Samples from collaborators originated in the United States, Italy and Spain and spanned both the acute and convalescent phases of COVID-19. Deeply sampled blood TCRbeta repertoires from subjects exposed to, actively infected with, or recovered from COVID-19 were included in the dataset. A freely available public database, intended as a resource for researchers studying the immune response to SARS-CoV-2, is where the repertoires were released. HLA class I and class II types, where available, came from metadata supplied by the sample provider rather than from assay-based typing. A de-identified subject ID, COVID-19 status, age in years and sex were almost always included in the sample metadata. Samples were obtained from the ongoing ImmuneRACE study (first 160 participants) and from over a thousand subjects provided by 6 global collaborators. The prospective study material was composed of cDNA or gDNA derived from T cells, B-cell-depleted T cells, or PBMCs.

TCRbeta CDR3 regions were amplified from genomic DNA using the immunoSEQ Assay, a bias-controlled multiplex PCR. On the study's bioinformatics: Within the assay, amplification of reference gene primers was used to estimate how many nucleated cells each sample contained. To quantify the absolute abundance of each unique TCRbeta CDR3 rearrangement, sequence reads were collapsed and filtered. For each sample, productive Simpson clonality was calculated as the square root of Simpson's diversity index across productive rearrangements. TCRdb took this table from immuneACCESS and kept in-frame rearrangements with V and J called. Such tables lack part of the clones; where checked against another copy, unresolved V genes explain under half of the gap, and the rest is unexplained. The D gene and trimming were derived from the DNA, and the V and J assignments and clone size from that table. Counted in this sample were 190,000 or so clones; 80% to 85% of them appeared once. Of the sample, 6% to 8% is held by the ten largest clones.

Concerning this clone: Its antigen is still unknown. No base quality values were provided; no much bigger clone lies one nucleotide off.

Participants in the prospective study were aged 18 to 89 years, lived in some 24 United States geographic areas, and enrolled through a virtual design. Cohort assignment in the prospective study relied on participant-reported clinical history from a screening survey and a study questionnaire. Recovered participants in ImmuneRACE Cohort 3 were defined by two consecutive negative NP/OP PCR tests, clearance by a healthcare professional, or resolution of symptoms. Each participant in the prospective study had whole blood, serum and a nasopharyngeal or oropharyngeal swab collected by mobile phlebotomists. Prospective study participants could optionally give additional blood draws and questionnaires over a roughly 2-month period. Prospective study blood samples were shipped either frozen or at room temperature before DNA extraction. In the germline V gene, CDR1 corresponds to MNHEY and CDR2 to SVGAGI. A distance of 20 bases separates the germline ends of V and J, which lose 8 bases and 6 bases respectively. The CDR3 holds 15 amino acids from the cysteine to the phenylalanine. The only DNA kept is the CDR3, 45 bases in frame from the first base.

The full study reports these points: The amount of clinical and demographic metadata varied by source and participant and was provided uncurated.

Sequenced sample: PBMCs or T cells enriched from blood (not recorded which). This sequence originates from a man aged 35 to 55 who had recovered from COVID-19. The rearranged chain carries TRBV6-5 and TRBJ2-1, and perhaps TRBD2 as D gene, on 6 matching bases. The CDR3 loop reads CASQYTTTGVNEQFF. The base sequence is TGTGCCAGCCAATACACGACTACGGGGGTCAATGAGCAGTTCTTC.